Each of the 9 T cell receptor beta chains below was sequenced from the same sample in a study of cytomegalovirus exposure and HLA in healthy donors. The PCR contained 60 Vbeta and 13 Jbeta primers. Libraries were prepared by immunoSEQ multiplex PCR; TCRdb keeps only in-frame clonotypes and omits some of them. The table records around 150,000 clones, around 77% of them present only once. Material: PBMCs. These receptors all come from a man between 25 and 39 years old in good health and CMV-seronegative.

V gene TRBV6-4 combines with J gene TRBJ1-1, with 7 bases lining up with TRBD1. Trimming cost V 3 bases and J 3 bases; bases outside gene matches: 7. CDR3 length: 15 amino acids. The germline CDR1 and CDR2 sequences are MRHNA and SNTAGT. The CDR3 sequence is CASSDYPGGDTEAFF. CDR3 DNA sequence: TGTGCCAGCAGTGATTACCCAGGGGGTGACACTGAAGCTTTCTTT.

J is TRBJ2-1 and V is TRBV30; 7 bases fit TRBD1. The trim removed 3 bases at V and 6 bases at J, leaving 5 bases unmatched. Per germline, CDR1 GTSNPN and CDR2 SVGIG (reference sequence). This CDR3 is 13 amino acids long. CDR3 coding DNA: TGTGCCTGGAGCTCCGGGACAGTCAATGAGCAGTTCTTC. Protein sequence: CAWSSGTVNEQFF.

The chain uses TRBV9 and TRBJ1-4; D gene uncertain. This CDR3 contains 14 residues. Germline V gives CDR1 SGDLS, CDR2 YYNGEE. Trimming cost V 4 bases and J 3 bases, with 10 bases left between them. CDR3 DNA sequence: TGTGCCAGCAGCCGAGGGAGGCCTAATGAAAAACTGTTTTTT. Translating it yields CASSRGRPNEKLFF.

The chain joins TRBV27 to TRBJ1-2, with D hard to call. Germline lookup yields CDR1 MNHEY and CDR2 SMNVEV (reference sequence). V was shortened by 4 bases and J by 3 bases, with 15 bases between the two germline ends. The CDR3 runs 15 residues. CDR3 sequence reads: CASSSPSTNDYGYTF. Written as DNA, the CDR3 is TGTGCCAGCAGTTCTCCCTCGACAAATGACTATGGCTACACCTTC.

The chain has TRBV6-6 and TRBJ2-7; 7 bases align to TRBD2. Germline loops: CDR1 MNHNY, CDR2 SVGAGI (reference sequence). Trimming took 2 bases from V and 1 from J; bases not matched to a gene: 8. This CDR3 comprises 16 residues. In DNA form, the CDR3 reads TGTGCCAGCAGTTACACCCACCTAGCGGATTCCTACGAGCAGTACTTC. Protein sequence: CASSYTHLADSYEQYF.

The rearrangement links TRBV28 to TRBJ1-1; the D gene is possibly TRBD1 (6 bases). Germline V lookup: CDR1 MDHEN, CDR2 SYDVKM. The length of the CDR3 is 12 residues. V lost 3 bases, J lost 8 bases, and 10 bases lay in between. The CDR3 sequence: CASSLTQGEAFF. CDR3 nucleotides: TGTGCCAGCAGTTTGACACAGGGCGAAGCTTTCTTT.

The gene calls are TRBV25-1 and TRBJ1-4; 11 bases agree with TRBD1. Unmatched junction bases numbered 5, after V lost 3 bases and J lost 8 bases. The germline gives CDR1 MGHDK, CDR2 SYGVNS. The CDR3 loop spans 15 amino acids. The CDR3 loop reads CASSEPGQGEEKLFF. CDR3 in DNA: TGTGCCAGCAGTGAGCCGGGACAGGGGGAAGAAAAACTGTTTTTT.

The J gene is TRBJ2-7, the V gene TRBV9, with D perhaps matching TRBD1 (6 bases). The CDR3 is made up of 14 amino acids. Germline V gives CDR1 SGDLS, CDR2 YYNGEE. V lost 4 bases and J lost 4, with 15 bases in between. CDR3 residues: CASSPSGTSYEQYF. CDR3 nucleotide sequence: TGTGCCAGCAGCCCGTCCGGGACATCGTACGAGCAGTACTTC.

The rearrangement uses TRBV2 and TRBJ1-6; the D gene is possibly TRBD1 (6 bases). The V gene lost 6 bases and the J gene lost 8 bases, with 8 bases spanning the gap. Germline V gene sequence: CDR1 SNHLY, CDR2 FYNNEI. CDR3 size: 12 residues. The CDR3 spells CASRRTDSPLHF. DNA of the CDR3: TGTGCCAGCAGGAGGACAGATTCACCCCTCCACTTT.